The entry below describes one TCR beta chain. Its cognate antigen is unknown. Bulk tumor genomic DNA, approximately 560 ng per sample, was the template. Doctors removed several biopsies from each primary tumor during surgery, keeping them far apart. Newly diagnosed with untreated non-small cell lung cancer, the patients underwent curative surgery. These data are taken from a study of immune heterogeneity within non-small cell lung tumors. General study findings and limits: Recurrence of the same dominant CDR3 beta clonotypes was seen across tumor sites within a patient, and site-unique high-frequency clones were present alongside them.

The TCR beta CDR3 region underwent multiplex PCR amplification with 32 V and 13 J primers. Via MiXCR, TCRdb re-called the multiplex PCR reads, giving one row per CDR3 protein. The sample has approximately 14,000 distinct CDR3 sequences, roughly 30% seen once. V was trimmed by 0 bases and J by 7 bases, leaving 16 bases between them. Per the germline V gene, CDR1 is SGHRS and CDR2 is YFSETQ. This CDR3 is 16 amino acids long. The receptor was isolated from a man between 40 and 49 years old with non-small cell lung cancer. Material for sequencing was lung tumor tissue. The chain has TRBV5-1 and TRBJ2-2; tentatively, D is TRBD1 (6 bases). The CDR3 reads CASSLAPTGLGGELFF. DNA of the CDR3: TGCGCCAGCAGCTTGGCTCCGACAGGCTTGGGCGGGGAGCTGTTTTTT.